This T cell receptor (beta chain) is drawn from a study of shared clonotypes between healthy human individuals. Overall study: The study enrolled a couple of women and a few men aged 18 to 49.

The donor cohort consisted entirely of Caucasian adults residing in Nashville, Tennessee. Measured with immunoSEQ multiplex PCR; TCRdb has only the in-frame clones, and not every one. The table lists fewer than 2.5 million clones, under 95% of them singletons. Study-level results: An effect of sequencing depth on clonotype sharing among donors was expected.

The CDR3 sequence is 12 residues long. Germline values: CDR1 SQVTM, CDR2 ANQGSEA. The V gene lost 3 bases and the J gene lost 3 bases, with 6 bases spanning the gap. Regarding this clone: What it recognizes is unknown. The same CDR3 can be traced to other DNA sequences in this sample.

The chain is built from TRBV29-1 and TRBJ2-1; D is unclear. The sample was naive CD4+ T cells from PBMCs. The subset is: CD45RA+ positively selected. This TCR came from a man younger than 30 in good health. Some clones in this sample may be carry-over from other donors' samples. The CDR3 sequence is CSVEWNYNEQFF. The CDR3 region has the DNA TGCAGCGTTGAGTGGAACTACAATGAGCAGTTCTTC.